Following are 18 T cell receptor beta chains from one sample sequenced in a study of T cell clonality in common variable immunodeficiency. General observations from the study: In common variable immunodeficiency, TCR beta chains reportedly carried fewer deletions and N-nucleotide insertions.

The method was immunoSEQ multiplex PCR; TCRdb's version includes in-frame clones alone and lacks a portion of them. This sample carries about 42,000 clones, none of them present only once. No cognate antigen is known for these TCRs. The source material was peripheral blood mononuclear cells. These receptors came from a human donor with common variable immunodeficiency.

The table lists this clone with a few counts. The read falls 3 residues short of the CDR3 end, and the missing part is taken from the germline J gene. The chain carries TRBV30 and TRBJ2-7; TRBD2 is a possible D gene (6 bases). V gave up 1 base and J gave up 1 base, with 11 bases separating them. Germline CDR1 GTSNPN, CDR2 SVGIG (reference sequence). This CDR3 comprises 14 residues. The CDR3 protein is CAWSDWRGSYEQYF. The sequenced part of the CDR3 DNA is TGTGCCTGGAGTGATTGGCGGGGATCCTACGAG.

This clone showed up many times. The CDR3 end is not reached by the read, which stops 3 residues before it; the germline J gene fills it in. The chain links TRBV5-1 to TRBJ1-2; 7 bases line up with TRBD1. In germline, CDR1 is SGHRS, CDR2 YFSETQ. V gave up 4 bases and J gave up 3 bases; unmatched junction bases: 6. The CDR3 has 14 amino acids. CDR3 DNA, as far as it was read: TGCGCCAGCAGCGCGCACGACAGGGACTATGGC. Translation gives CASSAHDRDYG. The CDR3, in full, reads CASSAHDRDYGYTF.

Concerning this clone itself: With the read ending 3 residues before the CDR3 end, the germline J gene is used to fill in that end. Other DNA sequences within the sample encode an identical CDR3. The chain couples TRBV7-6 to TRBJ2-5; 16 bases line up with TRBD2. The J segment lost 5 bases and the V segment lost 5 bases, leaving 11 bases of the junction unmatched. CDR3 length equals 18 residues. Germline V CDR1 and CDR2: SGHVS, FNYEAQ. CDR3 DNA (partial): TGTGCCAGCAGCCCACCGGGACTAGCGGGAGGGGGGAAGGAGACC. Residues: CASSPPGLAGGGKET. From start to end, the CDR3 is CASSPPGLAGGGKETQYF.

About this clone: The read ends 3 residues shy of where the CDR3 ends; the end is completed using the germline J gene. The gene calls are TRBV6-7 and TRBJ2-3; the match to TRBD2 covers 11 bases. TRBV6-7 is known as an ORF, though its function is uncertain. With 2 bases clipped from V and 2 bases from J, the junction kept 12 bases outside the gene matches. CDR3 length equals 19 residues. CDR3 DNA, as far as it was read: TGTGCCAGCAGTTACCTTAGCGGGGGGGCAGACCTTTACACAGATACG. Translating it yields CASSYLSGGADLYTDT. The whole CDR3 reads CASSYLSGGADLYTDTQYF.

In this sample, this clone turned up a few times. The read ends 3 residues before the CDR3 terminus; that terminus is restored from the germline J gene. The rearrangement uses TRBV19 and TRBJ2-5; tentatively, D is TRBD1 (5 bases). The CDR3 has 13 amino acids. From germline, CDR1 is LNHDA and CDR2 SQIVND (reference sequence). V was pared by 7 bases and J by 5 bases, with 14 bases between. This CDR3 is CASTGPPGETQYF. CDR3 DNA, as far as it was read: TGTGCCAGTACTGGACCCCCAGGGGAGACC.

This clone was counted at least ten times. Read sequence stops 3 residues before the CDR3 end, and the germline J gene provides the missing end. The genes are TRBV30 and TRBJ2-1; either TRBD1 or TRBD2 may supply D (5 bases each). The CDR3 is 14 residues long. Germline CDR1 is GTSNPN and CDR2 is SVGIG (reference sequence). Deletions cut 3 bases from V and 9 bases from J, with 18 bases between. CDR3: CAWRGARAEGEQFF. The part of the CDR3 DNA that was read is TGTGCCTGGAGAGGGGCACGTGCAGAGGGTGAG.

This clone has ten or more counts. Read sequence stops 3 residues before the CDR3 end, and the germline J gene provides the missing end. V and J are TRBV7-7 and TRBJ2-2; no definite D call. V lost 0 bases and J 1 base, leaving 6 bases between the germline ends. The CDR3 is 15 amino acids. Per germline, CDR1 SSHAT and CDR2 FNYEAQ (reference sequence). The covered CDR3 bases are TGTGCCAGCAGCTTAGCTCCGGGGAACACCGGGGAG. Protein: CASSLAPGNTGE. The full CDR3 sequence reads CASSLAPGNTGELFF.

This clone has at least ten counts. The CDR3 end lies 3 residues beyond the end of the read and is filled in from the germline J gene. The chain links TRBV18 to TRBJ1-5; TRBD1 agrees at 9 bases. Germline values: CDR1 KGHSH, CDR2 LQKENI. V shed 3 bases, J shed 6 bases, and the junction held 12 bases outside the gene matches. This CDR3 is built from 17 residues. CDR3 bases read: TGTGCCAGCTCACCTTCCAGCGGGACAGGGATTTCTCAGCCC. Translating gives CASSPSSGTGISQP. In full, the CDR3 is CASSPSSGTGISQPQHF.

This clone has only a few counts. The read halts 3 residues ahead of the CDR3 end, with the missing end drawn from the germline J gene. This chain uses TRBV20-1 with TRBJ2-7; D is uncertain. Germline CDR1 is DFQATT and CDR2 is SNEGSKA (reference sequence). The CDR3 has 12 amino acids. Trimming stripped 3 bases from V and 1 base from J, with 7 bases between. The CDR3 sequence: CSASGLSYEQYF. CDR3 bases read: TGCAGTGCTAGTGGCCTGTCCTACGAG.

Comment on this clone: The read falls 3 residues short of the CDR3 end, and the missing part is taken from the germline J gene. V usage is TRBV2 and J usage is TRBJ1-2; D is ambiguous. V lost 2 bases to trimming and J lost 7 bases, with 11 bases between them. This CDR3 comprises 13 residues. Per germline, CDR1 SNHLY and CDR2 FYNNEI. Incomplete CDR3 DNA: TGTGCCAGCAGTGAAAACCGGGTTGGTGGC. Its protein is CASSENRVGG. The entire CDR3 is CASSENRVGGYTF.

Many counts were recorded for this clone. Read coverage stops 3 residues before the CDR3 terminus; the germline J gene supplies the remainder. The chain links TRBV18 to TRBJ1-4, with no clear D. The length of the CDR3 is 14 residues. The germline V gene encodes CDR1 KGHSH and CDR2 LQKENI. Trimming removed 3 bases from V and 4 bases from J, with 9 bases in between. CDR3 DNA, as far as it was read: TGTGCCAGCTCACCTGAACAGTTTAATGAAAAA. Translated, it gives CASSPEQFNEK. The full CDR3 sequence reads CASSPEQFNEKLFF.

This clone was observed many times. The read ends 3 residues before the CDR3 terminus; that terminus is restored from the germline J gene. V usage is TRBV5-1 and J usage is TRBJ1-1, with D possibly matching TRBD1 (6 bases). The germline V gene has CDR1 SGHRS and CDR2 YFSETQ. The CDR3 consists of 14 residues. The V and J ends lost 4 bases and 2 bases respectively, with 12 bases between them. The sequenced CDR3 bases are TGCGCCAGCAGCCCACGGACAGCTAACACTGAA. This codes for CASSPRTANTE. Given in full, the CDR3 is CASSPRTANTEAFF.

This clone was seen ten or more times. The read finishes 3 residues shy of the CDR3 end, and the germline J gene is used to complete it. The V gene is TRBV5-1, the J gene TRBJ2-4; 9 nucleotides match TRBD1. Per the germline V gene, CDR1 is SGHRS and CDR2 is YFSETQ. The CDR3 loop spans 14 amino acids. V was pared by 4 bases and J by 8 bases, with 7 bases of the junction left unmatched. The CDR3 DNA, read in part, is TGCGCCAGCAGCCCTCGACAGGGGGATTACATT. Amino acid sequence: CASSPRQGDYI. The complete CDR3 reads CASSPRQGDYIQYF.

About this clone: The read ends 3 residues early relative to the CDR3; the germline J gene fills the gap. The chain recombines TRBV7-3 with TRBJ2-7, with D possibly TRBD1 on 7 matching bases. The CDR3 runs to 14 residues. The V gene lost 1 base and the J gene lost 6 bases, with 13 bases spanning the gap. Germline values: CDR1 SGHTA, CDR2 FQGTGA. The covered CDR3 bases are TGTGCCAGCAGCTTAAGTGCCCAGGGGGGCGAG. It codes for CASSLSAQGGE. Given in full, the CDR3 is CASSLSAQGGEQYF.

There are a few counts of this clone. CDR3 protein: CAWSQRADQPQHF. The CDR3 DNA, read in part, is TGTGCCTGGAGTCAGCGGGCTGATCAGCCC. V and J are TRBV30 and TRBJ1-5; no clear D gene. The read gets to within 3 residues of the CDR3 end, and the germline J gene fills in the rest. This CDR3 has 13 residues. Deletions cut 2 bases from V and 5 bases from J, with 10 bases between. Germline V lookup: CDR1 GTSNPN, CDR2 SVGIG (reference sequence).

The sequenced part of the CDR3 DNA is TGTGCCAGCAGTTATTCTCTGAACACTGAA. This sequence encodes CASSYSLNTE. The CDR3 as a whole reads CASSYSLNTEAFF. J is TRBJ1-1 and V is TRBV2; D uncertain. The read gets to within 3 residues of the CDR3 end, and the germline J gene fills in the rest. Trimming cost V 5 bases and J 0 bases, with 7 bases left between them. There are 13 residues in the CDR3. Per germline, CDR1 SNHLY and CDR2 FYNNEI.

This clone was counted many times. The read halts 3 residues ahead of the CDR3 end, with the missing end drawn from the germline J gene. The chain uses TRBV19 and TRBJ1-4, with 8 bases aligning to TRBD1. CDR1 and CDR2 from the germline V gene are LNHDA and SQIVND (reference sequence). V shed 3 bases and J 7 bases; nucleotides not matched to a gene: 22. The CDR3 runs 20 residues. CDR3 loop: CASSISWQGAQDEDSEKLFF. The CDR3 bases that were read are TGTGCCAGTAGTATCAGTTGGCAGGGGGCGCAGGATGAGGATAGTGAAAAA.

About this clone: The observed sequence ends 3 residues before the CDR3 terminus, with the missing tail filled in from the germline J gene. The rearrangement joins TRBV2 to TRBJ2-2; TRBD1 matches at 10 bases. J lost 1 base, V lost 6 bases, and 8 bases had no gene match. CDR1 and CDR2 (germline): SNHLY, FYNNEI. The CDR3 runs 17 residues. Here the CDR3 reads CASSPRQGAGNTGELFF. CDR3 DNA (partial): TGTGCCAGCAGCCCTAGACAGGGGGCGGGGAACACCGGGGAG.